Each of the 29 T cell receptor beta chains below was sequenced from the same sample in a study of OX40 agonist ivuxolimab in advanced cancers. The data were produced by immunoSEQ multiplex PCR, yet TCRdb's version contains in-frame clones alone and is incomplete. The sample consists of approximately 46,000 clones, approximately 86% of them appearing once. Sequencing used CD4+ or CD8+ T cells sorted from blood, obtained in a trial of the OX40 agonist ivuxolimab. The receptors derive from an adult with an advanced solid tumor such as melanoma, head and neck, liver or kidney cancer.

The rearrangement joins TRBV6-5 to TRBJ2-5; a weak D match, TRBD2 (6 bases). Germline CDR1 and CDR2: MNHEY and SVGAGI. V was cut by 4 bases and J by 3 bases, with 15 bases left in between. CDR3 length: 15 amino acids. The chain's CDR3 is CASSSPLRGEETQYF. The CDR3 DNA is TGTGCCAGCAGTTCCCCCCTGCGGGGCGAAGAGACCCAGTACTTC.

J is TRBJ2-2 and V is TRBV28; the D gene is possibly TRBD1 (6 bases). CDR1 is MDHEN, CDR2 SYDVKM, per germline. Between the trimmed V and J ends, which lost 6 bases and 6 bases, there was a span of 14 bases. The CDR3 consists of 14 residues. The CDR3 protein is CASRIQGSPGELFF. The CDR3 nucleotides are TGTGCCAGCAGAATACAGGGTTCCCCCGGGGAGCTGTTTTTT. Full variable domain (remainder filled in from reference TRBV28 and TRBJ2-2): DVKVTQSSRYLVKRTGEKVFLECVQDMDHENMFWYRQDPGLGLRLIYFSYDVKMKEKGDIPEGYSVSREKKERFSLILESASTNQTSMYLCASRIQGSPGELFFGEGSRLTVL.

The CDR3: CASRPDRGAGELFF. The CDR3 nucleotides are TGTGCCAGCAGGCCCGACAGGGGCGCCGGGGAGCTGTTTTTT. The chain recombines TRBV13 with TRBJ2-2; 8 bases match TRBD1. This CDR3 is built from 14 residues. Germline V gene sequence: CDR1 PRHDT, CDR2 FYEKMQ (reference sequence). The J segment lost 6 bases and the V segment lost 6 bases, leaving 6 bases of the junction unmatched.

This chain joins TRBV14 and TRBJ1-2; 7 bases fit TRBD1. Germline CDR1 reads SGHDN; CDR2 reads FVKESK. Trimming took 6 bases from V and 4 from J; bases not matched to a gene: 11. This CDR3 contains 15 residues. The CDR3 DNA follows: TGTGCCAGCAGACAATCGACAGGGAATGTCTATGGCTACACCTTC. Translating gives CASRQSTGNVYGYTF.

The V call is TRBV27, the J call TRBJ2-1; D unresolved. V was pared by 3 bases and J by 3 bases, with 9 bases between. This CDR3 contains 14 residues. Germline V gene sequence: CDR1 MNHEY, CDR2 SMNVEV (reference sequence). The CDR3 bases are TGTGCCAGCAGTTTTAGTCGGAACTACAATGAGCAGTTCTTC. Translated, it gives CASSFSRNYNEQFF.

V usage is TRBV4-3 and J usage is TRBJ2-1; D uncertain. The germline CDR1 and CDR2 sequences are LGHNA and YSLEER. The CDR3 extends over 13 amino acids. Trimming took 0 bases from V and 7 from J, leaving 7 bases between them. The CDR3 DNA reads TGCGCCAGCAGCCAAGAAGGTAGGAATGAGCAGTTCTTC. Its translation: CASSQEGRNEQFF.

The chain employs TRBV6-4 and TRBJ2-6, with D tentatively TRBD2 (5 bases). Per germline, CDR1 MRHNA and CDR2 SNTAGT. This CDR3 is 16 amino acids long. V was pared by 0 bases and J by 1 base, with 7 bases between. CDR3 in amino acids: CASSDSPGSGANVLTF. CDR3 bases: TGTGCCAGCAGTGACTCCCCGGGGTCTGGGGCCAACGTCCTGACTTTC.

This sequence joins TRBV7-9 and TRBJ2-7; TRBD2 might be the D (6 bases). Germline CDR1 is SEHNR and CDR2 is FQNEAQ (reference sequence). The V and J ends lost 3 bases and 7 bases respectively, with 16 bases between them. The CDR3 consists of 14 residues. CDR3 loop: CASSFGTAVAEQYF. The CDR3 bases are TGTGCCAGCAGCTTCGGGACTGCCGTAGCGGAGCAGTACTTC.

The rearrangement joins TRBV29-1 to TRBJ2-6; no clear D gene. CDR1 is SQVTM and CDR2 is ANQGSEA in the germline V gene. This CDR3 region has 14 residues. V was cut by 6 bases and J by 0 bases, with 9 bases left in between. The CDR3 is CSVETGSGANVLTF. CDR3 sequence (DNA): TGCAGCGTGGAGACGGGCTCTGGGGCCAACGTCCTGACTTTC.

V and J are TRBV29-1 and TRBJ2-3, with 10 bases identical to TRBD1. CDR1 and CDR2 from the germline V gene are SQVTM and ANQGSEA. V shed 6 bases and J 6 bases; nucleotides not matched to a gene: 6. The CDR3 totals 13 residues. DNA for the CDR3: TGCAGCGTCGGGACAGGGGTGGGTGATACGCAGTATTTT. It specifies CSVGTGVGDTQYF.

The chain recombines TRBV6-5 with TRBJ2-2; D is tentatively TRBD1 or TRBD2 (5 bases each). CDR1 is MNHEY and CDR2 is SVGAGI in the germline V gene. The CDR3 runs 12 residues. The ends were cut back, 6 bases at V and 11 bases at J, with 13 bases in the middle. The chain's CDR3 is CASSRGTYELFF. CDR3 DNA sequence: TGTGCCAGCAGCCGAGGGACCTATGAGCTGTTTTTT.

The V gene is TRBV4-3, the J gene TRBJ2-2; D unclear. The CDR3 runs to 15 residues. CDR1 is LGHNA, CDR2 YSLEER, per germline. Deletions cut 4 bases from V and 6 bases from J, with 15 bases between. The CDR3 protein is CASSLHSPVSGELFF. In nucleotides, the CDR3 is TGCGCCAGCAGCCTACATAGTCCGGTCTCCGGGGAGCTGTTTTTT.

This clone came up a few times. This chain uses TRBV14 with TRBJ2-7; no firm D call. The length of the CDR3 is 12 residues. The V gene's germline CDR1 is SGHDN and CDR2 FVKESK. Trimming pared 1 base from V and 5 bases from J, leaving 6 bases between. The CDR3, as DNA: TGTGCCAGCAGCCAAGTCATCCACGAGCAGTACTTC. Protein sequence: CASSQVIHEQYF.

A word on this clone: The same CDR3 arises from other DNA sequences in this sample as well. V is TRBV29-1 and J is TRBJ2-2; D remains unclear. This CDR3 has 12 residues. The germline gives CDR1 SQVTM, CDR2 ANQGSEA. The germline V and J ends were trimmed by 4 bases and 0 bases, with 3 bases remaining between them. The CDR3 reads CSVAANTGELFF. CDR3 sequence (DNA): TGCAGCGTTGCTGCGAACACCGGGGAGCTGTTTTTT.

The chain has TRBV4-1 and TRBJ2-5, with D tentatively TRBD2 (5 bases). CDR1 and CDR2 (germline): MGHRA, YSYEKL. The CDR3 loop spans 14 amino acids. V was cut by 1 base and J by 2 bases, with 8 bases left in between. This CDR3 is CASSQGRAQETQYF. The CDR3 nucleotides are TGCGCCAGCAGCCAAGGGCGGGCACAAGAGACCCAGTACTTC.

The rearrangement joins TRBV25-1 to TRBJ2-7; D unresolved. V was clipped by 5 bases and J by 5 bases, with 7 bases between them. The CDR3 length is 11 residues. Per germline, CDR1 MGHDK and CDR2 SYGVNS. The CDR3 reads CASSLGNEQYF. CDR3 nucleotide sequence: TGTGCCAGCAGTCTAGGGAACGAGCAGTACTTC.

The table lists this clone with a count of one. The chain combines TRBV5-4 with TRBJ2-3; 7 bases agree with TRBD1. V shed 0 bases, J shed 5 bases, and the junction held 6 bases outside the gene matches. Germline-derived CDR1 and CDR2 are SGHNT and YYREEE (reference sequence). CDR3 length: 15 residues. CDR3 loop: CASSLADRVGDTQYF. CDR3 bases: TGTGCCAGCAGCTTGGCTGACAGGGTAGGAGATACGCAGTATTTT.

In DNA, the CDR3 is TGTGCCAGCAGCCCAACCCCTGGAAGGGAGCAGTTCTTC. Protein sequence: CASSPTPGREQFF. The rearrangement links TRBV4-2 to TRBJ2-1; D unclear. The CDR3 is 13 residues long. V shed 4 bases and J shed 10 bases, with 14 bases lying between them. CDR1 is LGHNA and CDR2 is YNFKEQ in the germline V gene.

The chain has TRBV15 and TRBJ2-3, with D possibly TRBD2 on 6 matching bases. Between the trimmed V and J ends, which lost 3 bases and 1 base, there was a span of 8 bases. The CDR3 has 14 residues. Germline V gives CDR1 LNHNV, CDR2 YYDKDF (reference sequence). The CDR3 protein is CATSRGEGTDTQYF. The CDR3 coding sequence is TGTGCCACCAGCAGGGGGGAGGGCACAGATACGCAGTATTTT.

The V gene is TRBV2, the J gene TRBJ1-2; D is undetermined. The length of the CDR3 is 10 residues. With 8 bases removed from V and 7 bases from J, the gap between germline ends came to 8 bases. Per the germline V gene, CDR1 is SNHLY and CDR2 is FYNNEI. The CDR3 nucleotides are TGTGCCAGCCTAGTCTCTGGCTACACCTTC. Translating it yields CASLVSGYTF.

The sample holds one count of this clone. The rearrangement joins TRBV27 to TRBJ2-7; TRBD2 matches 8 bases. Trimming at V came to 4 bases and at J to 3 bases, leaving 8 bases not matched to a gene. Germline V gene sequence: CDR1 MNHEY, CDR2 SMNVEV (reference sequence). This CDR3 spans 15 amino acids. The CDR3 region has the DNA TGTGCCAGCAGTTCCCAGACTAGCGCGGACTACGAGCAGTACTTC. Amino acid sequence: CASSSQTSADYEQYF.

The J gene is TRBJ1-6, the V gene TRBV4-1; D perhaps matches TRBD1 (5 bases). Trimming shortened V by 1 base and J by 5 bases, and 12 bases separated the two germline ends. The CDR3 has 16 amino acids. Looked up from germline, CDR1 is MGHRA and CDR2 is YSYEKL. CDR3 sequence: CASSQVVRVNNSPLHF. CDR3 coding DNA: TGCGCCAGCAGCCAAGTTGTCAGGGTAAATAATTCACCCCTCCACTTT.

The gene calls are TRBV10-3 and TRBJ2-2; D possibly matches TRBD1 or TRBD2 (5 bases each). This CDR3 region has 13 residues. The germline CDR1 and CDR2 sequences are ENHRY and SYGVKD. Trimming removed 10 bases at V and 0 bases at J, with 9 bases between. The CDR3 DNA reads as TGTGCCACCCCGGGACCGAACACCGGGGAGCTGTTTTTT. As protein: CATPGPNTGELFF.

The chain employs TRBV7-6 and TRBJ2-1, with 11 nucleotides matching TRBD2. The CDR3 length is 16 residues. V lost 0 bases to trimming and J lost 4 bases; unmatched junction nucleotides: 2. Per the germline V gene, CDR1 is SGHVS and CDR2 is FNYEAQ. The CDR3 DNA follows: TGTGCCAGCAGCTTAGCGACTAGCGGGATATACAATGAGCAGTTCTTC. Translation: CASSLATSGIYNEQFF.

The CDR3 here is CASSEDTYEQYF. CDR3 in DNA: TGTGCCAGTAGCGAAGACACCTACGAGCAGTACTTC. The rearrangement links TRBV19 to TRBJ2-7; D is uncertain. Trimming took 6 bases from V and 2 from J, leaving 8 bases between them. CDR1 LNHDA and CDR2 SQIVND come from the germline V gene (reference sequence). This CDR3 has 12 amino acids.

The chain couples TRBV11-2 to TRBJ1-1; maybe TRBD1 (6 bases). V shed 1 base and J shed 5 bases, with 14 bases lying between them. Germline V gene lookup returns CDR1 SGHAT and CDR2 FQNNGV. CDR3 length: 15 amino acids. CDR3 sequence reads: CASSLGGLLGTEAFF. The CDR3 nucleotides are TGTGCCAGCAGCTTAGGGGGGCTTTTGGGGACTGAAGCTTTCTTT.

This chain links TRBV9 with TRBJ2-1; TRBD2 agrees at 8 bases. Germline assignment: CDR1 SGDLS and CDR2 YYNGEE. J was trimmed by 6 bases and V by 4 bases; bases with no gene match: 6. The CDR3 sequence is 14 residues long. The CDR3 nucleotides read TGTGCCAGCAGCCCCGGGACTAGTGGCAATGAGCAGTTCTTC. This encodes CASSPGTSGNEQFF.

The chain has TRBV27 and TRBJ2-7; D possibly corresponds to TRBD2 (6 bases). This CDR3 is built from 14 residues. V lost 6 bases and J lost 2, with 14 bases in between. Germline CDR1 reads MNHEY; CDR2 reads SMNVEV (reference sequence). The CDR3: CASSPSAGTYEQYF. The CDR3 bases are TGTGCCAGCAGCCCCTCGGCGGGAACCTACGAGCAGTACTTC.

The V gene is TRBV9, the J gene TRBJ2-2; 11 bases match TRBD1. The CDR3 consists of 16 residues. The trim removed 2 bases at V and 4 bases at J, leaving 4 bases unmatched. The germline gives CDR1 SGDLS, CDR2 YYNGEE. CDR3 nucleotides: TGTGCCAGCAGCGTCGCCGGGACAGGGGGCACCGGGGAGCTGTTTTTT. Translated, it gives CASSVAGTGGTGELFF.